This record covers a single T cell receptor beta chain. As originally analysed: Cell counts per sample came from amplifying reference gene primers. Method: immunoSEQ multiplex PCR; TCRdb's copy keeps in-frame clones and lacks some. The V and J calls and clone size are taken from that table; D and trimming were inferred from the DNA. The sample records over 250,000 clones, less than 90% being singletons. CDR1 is LGHNA, CDR2 YSLEER, per germline. V dropped 0 bases and J dropped 3; count of bases not matched to a gene: 1. This CDR3 is 15 amino acids long. These data originate in a study of blood T cell repertoires in COVID-19. Turning to the study itself: COVID-19 samples, acute and convalescent, were from the United States, Italy and Spain. The analysed material was cDNA or gDNA that came from T cells, B-cell-depleted T cells, or PBMCs.

Sequenced material: peripheral blood. The J gene is TRBJ1-1, the V gene TRBV4-3; 10 bases match TRBD1. This TCR derives from a human donor in a cohort sampled during active COVID-19. This CDR3 is CASSQEGQGDTEAFF. The CDR3 region has the DNA TGCGCCAGCAGCCAAGAAGGACAGGGGGACACTGAAGCTTTCTTT.